This passage covers 9 T cell receptor beta chains from one sample sequenced in a study of blood T cell repertoires in COVID-19. The assay was immunoSEQ multiplex PCR, and TCRdb's table has in-frame clones only and misses some. This repertoire shows roughly 140,000 clones, about four fifths found once; its top ten account for roughly 8.4%. Sequencing input: peripheral blood. All receptors come from a human donor with acute or convalescent COVID-19. The donor label of this sample is uncertain.

This clone appeared a few times. This specimen includes other DNA sequences encoding the same CDR3. The chain links TRBV14 to TRBJ1-1; weak D call: TRBD1 (5 bases). V lost 5 bases and J 1 base, leaving 14 bases between the germline ends. Germline CDR1 SGHDN, CDR2 FVKESK. CDR3 length: 15 amino acids. The CDR3 loop is CASSEGAGPNTEAFF. The CDR3 DNA sequence: TGTGCCAGCAGCGAAGGGGCAGGCCCGAACACTGAAGCTTTCTTT.

The chain has TRBV5-1 and TRBJ1-4, with 7 bases identical to TRBD1. J gave up 0 bases and V 3 bases, and 5 bases lay outside the gene matches. The length of the CDR3 is 16 residues. Germline lookup yields CDR1 SGHRS and CDR2 YFSETQ. This CDR3 reads CASSWGDRTTNEKLFF. DNA for the CDR3: TGCGCCAGCAGCTGGGGGGACAGAACAACTAATGAAAAACTGTTTTTT.

This clone was picked up one time. A much larger clone sits a single nucleotide away, making a read error possible. Other DNA sequences in the sample encode the same CDR3. J is TRBJ1-3 and V is TRBV6-1; no clear D. The CDR3 sequence is 16 residues long. Germline lookup yields CDR1 MNHNS and CDR2 SASEGT. The CDR3 region has the DNA TGTGCCAGCAGTGAAGCGCCCAGCGCTTCTGGAAACACTATATATTTT. As protein: CASSEAPSASGNTIYF.

Written as DNA, the CDR3 is TGTGCCAGTAGCGGCTACCAGACTAGCGGGGCTGAGCAGTTCTTC. This gives the protein CASSGYQTSGAEQFF. This chain links TRBV19 with TRBJ2-1, with 11 bases fitting TRBD2. Germline assignment: CDR1 LNHDA and CDR2 SQIVND (reference sequence). V was clipped by 6 bases and J by 9 bases; unmatched bases: 10. This CDR3 has 15 amino acids.

V usage is TRBV29-1 and J usage is TRBJ2-7, with a weak D call TRBD1 (5 bases). CDR3 length: 12 residues. Germline V gives CDR1 SQVTM, CDR2 ANQGSEA. The V and J ends lost 5 bases and 4 bases respectively, with 12 bases between them. The CDR3, as DNA: TGCAGCGTTAGGACACCACTTTACGAGCAGTACGTC. This encodes CSVRTPLYEQYV.

The V gene is TRBV19, the J gene TRBJ2-7; 7 bases map to TRBD2. The CDR3 covers 13 residues. Looked up from germline, CDR1 is LNHDA and CDR2 is SQIVND (reference sequence). The trim removed 7 bases at V and 1 base at J, leaving 4 bases unmatched. This CDR3 reads CASNPAGSYEQYF. The DNA of the CDR3 is TGTGCCAGTAACCCAGCGGGGTCCTACGAGCAGTACTTC.

V and J are TRBV20-1 and TRBJ2-1; D unresolved. The V end was cut by 5 bases, the J end by 2 bases, with 4 bases between. The germline gives CDR1 DFQATT, CDR2 SNEGSKA (reference sequence). The CDR3 consists of 11 residues. The CDR3 is CSAPTYNEQFF. CDR3 DNA: TGCAGTGCTCCCACCTACAATGAGCAGTTCTTC.

The J gene is TRBJ1-6, the V gene TRBV5-1; D gene uncertain. CDR1 and CDR2 (germline): SGHRS, YFSETQ. The CDR3 spans 14 residues. Deletions cut 5 bases from V and 5 bases from J, with 11 bases between. This CDR3 reads CASSYGVHNSPLHF. The CDR3 coding sequence is TGCGCCAGCAGTTACGGGGTCCATAATTCACCCCTCCACTTT.

The chain recombines TRBV9 with TRBJ2-3, with no clear D. The CDR3 consists of 15 residues. Per germline, CDR1 SGDLS and CDR2 YYNGEE. Trimming shortened V by 0 bases and J by 0 bases, and 8 bases separated the two germline ends. This CDR3 is CASSVEAPSTDTQYF. CDR3 bases: TGTGCCAGCAGCGTAGAAGCCCCTAGCACAGATACGCAGTATTTT.